Shown below are 5 T cell receptor beta chains from a single sample sequenced in a study of T-cell reconstitution after alpha-beta-depleted transplantation in children. The authors prepared the TCRbeta library with unique molecular identifiers. TCRdb re-analysed the PCR reads in MiXCR, keeping a single row per CDR3 protein. The top ten hold 0.75% to 0.85% of the sample, which has 600,000 to 700,000 distinct CDR3 sequences, 10% to 15% seen once. The sequenced sample was PBMCs, obtained before TCRalphabeta/CD19-depleted stem cell transplant. The receptors come from a girl aged 2-10 years with congenital amegakaryocytic thrombocytopenia, due to receive a stem cell transplant.

This chain connects TRBV7-3 to TRBJ2-3; D remains ambiguous. The CDR3 extends over 15 amino acids. Germline-derived CDR1 and CDR2 are SGHTA and FQGTGA. V shed 1 base and J shed 2 bases, with 10 bases lying between them. The CDR3 reads CASSLKGRPTDTQYF. The CDR3 bases are TGTGCCAGCAGCTTAAAAGGCCGCCCCACAGATACGCAGTATTTT.

There are many counts of this clonotype. The genes are TRBV4-2 and TRBJ2-7; D gene unclear. This CDR3 comprises 14 residues. CDR1 is LGHNA and CDR2 is YNFKEQ in the germline V gene. Trimming removed 4 bases from V and 4 bases from J, with 14 bases in between. CDR3 bases: TGTGCCAGCAGCCCCGAGCTAAGTAAGTACGAGCAGTACTTC. Translated: CASSPELSKYEQYF.

The chain links TRBV12-3 or TRBV12-4 to TRBJ2-3; D might be TRBD1 (6 bases). The length of the CDR3 is 16 residues. V lost 5 bases and J lost 2, with 17 bases in between. CDR3 region: CASSQGQRRPTDTQYF. In nucleotides, the CDR3 is TGTGCCAGCAGTCAAGGACAGAGACGACCCACAGATACGCAGTATTTT.

This clonotype was detected only a few times. This sequence joins TRBV5-1 and TRBJ2-7, with D maybe TRBD1 (5 bases). Between the trimmed V and J ends, which lost 3 bases and 4 bases, there was a span of 17 bases. Germline loops: CDR1 SGHRS, CDR2 YFSETQ. This CDR3 is built from 15 residues. This chain's CDR3 is CASSSADWTWYEQYF. The CDR3 DNA reads as TGCGCCAGCAGCTCCGCCGATTGGACATGGTACGAGCAGTACTTC.

The table lists this clonotype with many counts. The chain couples TRBV7-6 to TRBJ2-1; perhaps TRBD1 as D (6 bases). The CDR3 is 13 residues long. Germline V gene lookup returns CDR1 SGHVS and CDR2 FNYEAQ. Trimming pared 4 bases from V and 7 bases from J, leaving 11 bases between. CDR3 residues: CASSSQGKNEQFF. The CDR3, as DNA: TGTGCCAGCAGCTCACAGGGTAAAAATGAGCAGTTCTTC.